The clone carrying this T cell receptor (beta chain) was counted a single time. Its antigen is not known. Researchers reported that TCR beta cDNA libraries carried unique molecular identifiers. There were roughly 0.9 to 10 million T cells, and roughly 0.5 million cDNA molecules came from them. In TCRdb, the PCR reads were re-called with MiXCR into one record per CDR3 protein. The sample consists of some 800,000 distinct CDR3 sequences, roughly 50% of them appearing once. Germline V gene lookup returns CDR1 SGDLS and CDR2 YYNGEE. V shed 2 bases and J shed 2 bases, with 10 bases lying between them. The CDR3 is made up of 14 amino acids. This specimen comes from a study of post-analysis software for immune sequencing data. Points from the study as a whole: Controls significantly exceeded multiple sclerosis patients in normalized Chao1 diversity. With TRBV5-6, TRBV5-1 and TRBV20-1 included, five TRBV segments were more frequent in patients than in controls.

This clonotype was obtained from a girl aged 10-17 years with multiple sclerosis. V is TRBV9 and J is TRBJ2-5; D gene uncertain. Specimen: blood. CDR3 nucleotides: TGTGCCAGCAGCGTTAGCTTGGCTCAAGAGACCCAGTACTTC. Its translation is CASSVSLAQETQYF.